This TCR beta chain derives from a study of control samples from healthy donors and cancer patients. Some clones are missing from TCRdb's copy, which holds only in-frame ones; the method was immunoSEQ multiplex PCR. Among fewer than 200,000 clones listed, roughly 93% were seen once. The CDR3 consists of 14 residues. With V trimmed by 5 bases and J by 9 bases, 10 bases remained unmatched. Germline V lookup: CDR1 SNHLY, CDR2 FYNNEI. Specimen: blood. The gene calls are TRBV2 and TRBJ2-1, with TRBD2 identical over 7 bases. This sequence was found in a woman aged 55-69 years in good health. CDR3 DNA: TGTGCCAGCAGTCAGAGGGGAGGGGATGGTGAGCAGTTCTTC. Translating gives CASSQRGGDGEQFF.